The clone carrying this T cell receptor (beta chain) has a single count. Its antigen is currently unknown. These data belong to a study of cytomegalovirus exposure and HLA in healthy donors. Study results and limitations: As was reported, the classifier diagnosed cytomegalovirus status with high specificity and sensitivity.

Method: immunoSEQ multiplex PCR; TCRdb's copy keeps in-frame clones and lacks some. The data contain about 160,000 clones, around 96% of them singletons. This clonotype was sampled from a woman aged 18-35 years in good health and CMV-seronegative. The sequenced sample consisted of PBMCs.

CDR3 in amino acids: CASSSGSNTEAFF. The CDR3 nucleotides read TGTGCCAGCAGCTCCGGGTCGAACACTGAAGCTTTCTTT. This chain links TRBV9 with TRBJ1-1, with D unclear. V was trimmed by 4 bases and J by 1 base, leaving 8 bases between them. Per germline, CDR1 SGDLS and CDR2 YYNGEE. This CDR3 region has 13 residues.